This entry lists 29 T cell receptor beta chains sequenced from one sample in a study of technical replicates of blood from a few donors. The data were produced by immunoSEQ multiplex PCR, yet TCRdb's version contains in-frame clones alone and is incomplete. The top ten hold approximately 0.33% of the sample, which has 75,000 to 100,000 clones, approximately 96% seen once. Sequencing was done on a sample of T cells isolated from PBMCs. The receptors derive from a human donor in good health.

The J gene is TRBJ1-2, the V gene TRBV5-1; 8 bases align to TRBD1. The germline gives CDR1 SGHRS, CDR2 YFSETQ. The CDR3 consists of 13 residues. V trimming: 4 bases; J trimming: 3 bases; junction bases outside the gene matches: 2. The chain's CDR3 is CASSEGQDYGYTF. DNA of the CDR3: TGCGCCAGCAGCGAGGGACAGGACTATGGCTACACCTTC.

This chain uses TRBV29-1 with TRBJ1-1; tentatively, D is TRBD1 (6 bases). V dropped 7 bases and J dropped 3 bases, with 15 bases sitting between them. Germline assignment: CDR1 SQVTM and CDR2 ANQGSEA. This CDR3 has 13 amino acids. The CDR3 sequence is CSGEQGSHTEAFF. CDR3 bases: TGCAGCGGGGAACAGGGCTCGCACACTGAAGCTTTCTTT.

The chain is built from TRBV19 and TRBJ2-7; 13 nucleotides align to TRBD2. Germline V gene sequence: CDR1 LNHDA, CDR2 SQIVND (reference sequence). V shed 5 bases and J 2 bases; nucleotides not matched to a gene: 3. The CDR3 has 15 residues. In nucleotides, the CDR3 is TGTGCCAGTAGTTACGGGACTAGCGGGGCCTACGAGCAGTACTTC. It yields the protein CASSYGTSGAYEQYF.

The chain carries TRBV7-9 and TRBJ2-1, with 7 bases lining up with TRBD1. The CDR3 consists of 13 residues. Germline V lookup: CDR1 SEHNR, CDR2 FQNEAQ (reference sequence). V was pared by 2 bases and J by 8 bases, with 3 bases of the junction left unmatched. The CDR3 nucleotides are TGTGCCAGCAGCTTATACACAGGGGATGAGCAGTTCTTC. The encoded protein is CASSLYTGDEQFF.

The chain employs TRBV13 and TRBJ2-7; D possibly corresponds to TRBD1 (6 bases). Trimming took 5 bases from V and 3 from J, leaving 11 bases between them. The CDR3 has 13 amino acids. Germline loops: CDR1 PRHDT, CDR2 FYEKMQ (reference sequence). CDR3 region: CASSGTYGYEQYF. The CDR3, as DNA: TGTGCCAGCAGCGGGACATACGGCTACGAGCAGTACTTC.

This rearrangement joins TRBV6-1 to TRBJ1-1; no clear D gene. The CDR3 extends over 13 amino acids. V was trimmed by 6 bases and J by 1 base, leaving 9 bases between them. Germline values: CDR1 MNHNS, CDR2 SASEGT. CDR3 DNA: TGTGCCAGCAGAGCCCAGGAGAACACTGAAGCTTTCTTT. The encoded protein is CASRAQENTEAFF.

The chain is built from TRBV5-6 and TRBJ2-1; D is perhaps TRBD1 (5 bases). This CDR3 region has 16 residues. Per the germline V gene, CDR1 is SGHDT and CDR2 is YYEEEE. The ends were cut back, 1 base at V and 0 bases at J, with 11 bases in the middle. This CDR3 is CASSLNKGNSYNEQFF. CDR3 in DNA: TGTGCCAGCAGCTTGAACAAGGGGAACTCCTACAATGAGCAGTTCTTC.

This clone was seen once. The chain joins TRBV6-6 to TRBJ2-3; D is undetermined. This CDR3 spans 14 amino acids. Germline CDR1 and CDR2: MNHNY and SVGAGI (reference sequence). V gave up 6 bases and J gave up 0 bases, with 10 bases separating them. CDR3 DNA sequence: TGTGCCAGCAGCCTAGGATCTAGCACAGATACGCAGTATTTT. Protein: CASSLGSSTDTQYF.

The CDR3 coding sequence is TGCAGCGTTGATAGTATGGGCAGGGGGCCGTACGAGCAGTACTTC. Amino acids: CSVDSMGRGPYEQYF. The chain has TRBV29-1 and TRBJ2-7; 8 bases are shared with TRBD1. CDR1 and CDR2 from the germline V gene are SQVTM and ANQGSEA. CDR3 length: 15 amino acids. The junction had 11 bases not matched to a gene; V was cut back by 3 bases and J by 4 bases.

V and J are TRBV1 and TRBJ2-5; the table gives TRBD2 as D, unverified against the DNA. TRBV1 is a pseudogene. This CDR3 is 14 amino acids long. The CDR3 sequence: CTSRPPGGHLTQYF. The CDR3 coding sequence is TGCACCAGCCGGCCCCCGGGGGGGCATCTGACCCAGTACTTC.

The V gene is TRBV30, the J gene TRBJ2-2; the match to TRBD2 covers 7 bases. Germline V gene sequence: CDR1 GTSNPN, CDR2 SVGIG (reference sequence). After removal of 3 bases from V and 0 bases from J, the junction contained 7 bases not matched to a gene. This CDR3 is 16 amino acids long. This CDR3 is CAWRRSGGANTGELFF. CDR3 nucleotide sequence: TGTGCCTGGAGAAGGTCGGGAGGCGCGAACACCGGGGAGCTGTTTTTT.

This chain links TRBV10-1 with TRBJ2-7, with TRBD2 as a possible D gene (5 bases). Trimming pared 2 bases from V and 5 bases from J, leaving 10 bases between. The CDR3 has 13 amino acids. Per germline, CDR1 WNHNN and CDR2 SYGVQD (reference sequence). CDR3 in amino acids: CASSEGAGDEQYF. In nucleotides, the CDR3 is TGCGCCAGCAGTGAGGGTGCGGGCGACGAGCAGTACTTC.

J is TRBJ1-2 and V is TRBV6-5; TRBD1 matches 8 bases. Trimming cost V 7 bases and J 8 bases; bases outside gene matches: 6. The CDR3 loop spans 12 amino acids. The V gene's germline CDR1 is MNHEY and CDR2 SVGAGI. The CDR3: CASTTGGYGYTF. The CDR3 bases are TGTGCCAGCACCACAGGGGGATACGGCTACACCTTC.

Worth noting for this clone: In the same sample, other DNA sequences code for this CDR3. V gene TRBV9 combines with J gene TRBJ1-2; D unresolved. CDR3 length: 13 amino acids. Germline V CDR1 and CDR2: SGDLS, YYNGEE. V shed 0 bases and J shed 3 bases, with 6 bases lying between them. The CDR3 coding sequence is TGTGCCAGCAGCGTAGGCGGGGACTATGGCTACACCTTC. This translates into CASSVGGDYGYTF.

J is TRBJ2-2 and V is TRBV9; 8 nucleotides line up with TRBD2. The CDR3 is made up of 16 amino acids. The V and J ends lost 3 bases and 1 base, in that order; junction bases with no gene match: 5. Germline loops: CDR1 SGDLS, CDR2 YYNGEE. CDR3 sequence (DNA): TGTGCCAGCAGCGGCATTAGCGGGATGAACACCGGGGAGCTGTTTTTT. Residues: CASSGISGMNTGELFF.

The chain's CDR3 is CASSEGRPNTGELFF. For the CDR3, the DNA is TGTGCCAGCAGTGAGGGCAGACCGAACACCGGGGAGCTGTTTTTT. The V and J genes are TRBV2 and TRBJ2-2; D not resolved. The CDR3 consists of 15 residues. Trimming removed 3 bases at V and 0 bases at J, with 8 bases between. Germline values: CDR1 SNHLY, CDR2 FYNNEI.

The rearrangement uses TRBV6-1 and TRBJ2-7; D is unclear. The germline V gene encodes CDR1 MNHNS and CDR2 SASEGT. V was shortened by 0 bases and J by 4 bases, with 7 bases between the two germline ends. This CDR3 has 13 residues. The CDR3: CASSEAQDYEQYF. As DNA, the CDR3 is TGTGCCAGCAGTGAAGCCCAGGATTACGAGCAGTACTTC.

The chain uses TRBV9 and TRBJ1-3; D remains unclear. Looked up from germline, CDR1 is SGDLS and CDR2 is YYNGEE. V was cut by 3 bases and J by 0 bases, with 10 bases left in between. This CDR3 comprises 15 residues. CDR3 protein: CASSGIDSSGNTIYF. In DNA, the CDR3 is TGTGCCAGCAGCGGAATTGACTCCTCTGGAAACACCATATATTTT.

The chain joins TRBV4-1 to TRBJ1-2, with 7 bases that match TRBD1. V lost 1 base to trimming and J lost 4 bases; unmatched junction nucleotides: 9. Germline V CDR1 and CDR2: MGHRA, YSYEKL. The CDR3 sequence is 16 residues long. The CDR3 DNA sequence: TGCGCCAGCAGCCAAGGGGGGACAGAACCGTTCTATGGCTACACCTTC. Residues: CASSQGGTEPFYGYTF.

This sequence joins TRBV4-2 and TRBJ2-7, with 7 positions matching TRBD2. This CDR3 spans 15 amino acids. V gave up 4 bases and J gave up 0 bases; unmatched junction bases: 6. Germline V lookup: CDR1 LGHNA, CDR2 YNFKEQ. For the CDR3, the DNA is TGTGCCAGCAGCCGGGCTAGCGGATACTCCTACGAGCAGTACTTC. This translates into CASSRASGYSYEQYF.

The chain uses TRBV19 and TRBJ1-2; a weak D match, TRBD1 (5 bases). CDR3 length equals 17 residues. Germline V gene sequence: CDR1 LNHDA, CDR2 SQIVND (reference sequence). The ends were cut back, 0 bases at V and 3 bases at J, with 17 bases in the middle. CDR3 sequence (DNA): TGTGCCAGTAGTATAGATCGTTTAGGCGGGACCGACTATGGCTACACCTTC. The encoded protein is CASSIDRLGGTDYGYTF.

The rearrangement joins TRBV25-1 to TRBJ2-1, with 9 bases that match TRBD1. Trimming took 3 bases from V and 5 from J; bases not matched to a gene: 14. Germline CDR1 is MGHDK and CDR2 is SYGVNS. The CDR3 length is 18 residues. The CDR3 DNA reads as TGTGCCAGCAGTGATTATCGTCCGGGACAGGGTGGTCACAATGAGCAGTTCTTC. Amino acids: CASSDYRPGQGGHNEQFF.

The rearrangement links TRBV10-2 to TRBJ1-3; perhaps TRBD1 as D (5 bases). The CDR3 sequence is 14 residues long. From germline, CDR1 is WSHSY and CDR2 SAAADI. V lost 3 bases, J lost 4 bases, and 10 bases lay in between. CDR3 sequence (DNA): TGCGCCAGCAGTGACAGGGCTGGAGGAAACACCATATATTTT. Protein sequence: CASSDRAGGNTIYF.

The chain employs TRBV27 and TRBJ2-1, with a tentative D call TRBD1 (6 bases). The CDR3 has 13 residues. Germline CDR1 and CDR2: MNHEY and SMNVEV (reference sequence). Trimming removed 0 bases at V and 12 bases at J, with 12 bases between. The CDR3 bases are TGTGCCAGCAGTTTATCGCAGGACAGCTCGCAGTTCTTC. Translating gives CASSLSQDSSQFF.

The rearrangement uses TRBV7-3 and TRBJ2-7; 8 bases match TRBD1. J lost 4 bases, V lost 5 bases, and 4 bases had no gene match. The CDR3 contains 13 residues. The germline CDR1 and CDR2 sequences are SGHTA and FQGTGA. The DNA for the CDR3 is TGTGCCAGCAGCCCACGGACAGGGTACGAGCAGTACTTC. Translating gives CASSPRTGYEQYF.

This sequence joins TRBV6-1 and TRBJ1-2; D remains ambiguous. The germline V and J ends were trimmed by 6 bases and 5 bases, with 7 bases remaining between them. The length of the CDR3 is 11 residues. CDR1 is MNHNS, CDR2 SASEGT, per germline. Here the CDR3 DNA reads TGTGCCAGCAGCGACATTTATGGCTACACCTTC. Amino acids: CASSDIYGYTF.

J is TRBJ1-4 and V is TRBV5-8; 7 bases align to TRBD1. This CDR3 region has 14 residues. The germline gives CDR1 SGHTS, CDR2 YDEGEE. J lost 8 bases, V lost 4 bases, and 8 bases had no gene match. CDR3 sequence: CASSRGQVNEKLFF. The DNA for the CDR3 is TGTGCCAGCAGCCGCGGACAGGTTAACGAAAAACTGTTTTTT.

The chain recombines TRBV30 with TRBJ1-3, with TRBD1 matching 7 bases. Germline assignment: CDR1 GTSNPN and CDR2 SVGIG (reference sequence). The CDR3 has 13 residues. V lost 5 bases, J lost 1 base, and 2 bases stayed unmatched. The CDR3 DNA reads as TGTGCCTGGGAGACAGGGTCTGGAAACACCATATATTTT. It translates to CAWETGSGNTIYF.

This chain joins TRBV30 and TRBJ2-2, with D possibly being TRBD2 (5 bases). The V and J ends lost 3 bases and 4 bases respectively, with 6 bases between them. CDR3 size: 12 residues. Germline V gives CDR1 GTSNPN, CDR2 SVGIG (reference sequence). CDR3 protein: CAWSRGTGELFF. Here the CDR3 DNA reads TGTGCCTGGAGCCGGGGCACCGGGGAGCTGTTTTTT. The full variable domain, completed using reference TRBV30 and TRBJ2-2, is SQTIHQWPATLVQPVGSPLSLECTVEGTSNPNLYWYRQAAGRGLQLLFYSVGIGQISSEVPQNLSASRPQDRQFILSSKKLLLSDSGFYLCAWSRGTGELFFGEGSRLTVL.